This record looks at one T cell receptor (beta chain) sequence and its context. Its antigen specificity is not known. Base qualities are not provided; no much larger clone lies one nucleotide away. This specimen belongs to a study of tumor-infiltrating lymphocytes in localized non-small cell lung cancer (dated by TCRdb to about 2021). Study-level background: Several histologies were represented in the cohort, which also included both smokers and never-smokers as well as patients whose samples were collected after neoadjuvant chemotherapy. Alongside flow cytometry, multiplex immunofluorescence, RNA-seq, exome sequencing and proteomics, TCR sequencing was applied to the same patients as one of several integrated assays. The paired tumor versus uninvolved lung comparison of immunoSEQ T-cell fraction included approximately 55 patients. From each patient came resected tumor tissue plus uninvolved lung tissue from that same patient, and the uninvolved lung tissue was described as non-adjacent to the tumor. The overall ICON cohort comprised over a hundred surgical patients with localized non-small cell lung cancer whose tumors were resected.

The T-cell fraction in tumor and uninvolved lung tissue was obtained from TCR sequencing using the immunoSEQ assay. Under the source paper's analysis protocol: In the survival analysis, patients were divided into a high T-cell fraction group (upper tertile) and a low T-cell fraction group (lower two tertiles), and the two groups were compared using a log-rank test. A signed-rank test was used to check for differences in T-cell fraction between paired tumor and uninvolved lung. As stored in TCRdb, this immuneACCESS dataset retains in-frame rearrangements with V and J assigned. A fraction of the clones does not appear; measured against another copy, unresolved V genes explain less than half of the discrepancy, and the remainder lacks a known reason. From that table come the V and J calls and clone size; the DNA was used to work out D and trimming. Present in this sample are about 11,000 clones, about 86% of which were seen just once. The ten largest clones take up less than 9% of the sample.

ICON enrollment began in the first half of 2016, and the last patient was enrolled in 2018. Fresh tumor and matched uninvolved tissue for in-depth immune analyses, including TCR sequencing, were collected from a subcohort of approximately 81 patients. DNA for TCR sequencing was isolated from bulk tissue, and no cell sorting was done. CDR3 length: 14 amino acids, cysteine to phenylalanine. Just CDR3 DNA is preserved here, 42 bases in frame from base 1. CDR1 is given as SGHVS and CDR2 as FQNEAQ, both from the germline V gene. Trimming costs V 5 bases and J 4 bases, and their ends lie 15 bases apart. Overall results and qualifications from the work: Different pieces of the same tissue were used for different assays, so technical variation could not be separated from intratumor heterogeneity. Assay coverage differed among patients according to how much tissue was available, so only a subset of the cohort had TCR sequencing. TCR-derived T-cell fraction did not differ between the flow cytometry-defined immunotypes IM1 (good prognosis) and IM2 (poor prognosis). Higher T cell infiltration in tumors than in uninvolved lung tissue was supported by TCRbeta sequencing, consistent with immunofluorescence CD3 counts.

Rearrangement joined TRBV7-8 to TRBJ2-7, and perhaps TRBD1 as D gene, on 6 matching bases. The TCR originated in a human donor with non-small cell lung cancer. Sequences were obtained from uninvolved lung tissue not adjacent to the tumor. In nucleotides, the sequence is TGTGCCAGCAGCCAAAGGGGGATGGTATACGAGCAGTACTTC. This is translated as CASSQRGMVYEQYF.